This T cell receptor beta chain stems from a study of blood T cell repertoires in COVID-19. Study information: COVID-19 samples, acute and convalescent, were from the United States, Italy and Spain. The analysed material was cDNA or gDNA that came from T cells, B-cell-depleted T cells, or PBMCs.

V shed 6 bases and J 5 bases; nucleotides not matched to a gene: 5. There are 13 residues in the CDR3. From germline, CDR1 is MNHEY and CDR2 SVGEGT. As originally analysed: For nucleated cells, counts were estimated from reference gene primer amplification. This table comes from immunoSEQ multiplex PCR, and its TCRdb copy is limited to in-frame clones, with some not included. The DNA gave D and trimming, while V, J and clone size come from that table. The repertoire consists of 380,000 or so clones, with more than 75% occurring once and the leading ten covering more than 1%. Material: peripheral blood. The gene calls are TRBV6-2 or TRBV6-3 and TRBJ1-2; 8 bases are a match to TRBD1. This clonotype was obtained from a human donor with acute or convalescent COVID-19. The donor label of this sample is uncertain. CDR3: CASSIDRGYGYTF. CDR3 DNA sequence: TGTGCCAGCAGCATAGACAGGGGATATGGCTACACCTTC.